The clone carrying this TCR beta chain was counted many times. The target antigen is unknown. Sample-barcoded 5' priming and a J-beta primer mix drove a second PCR of roughly 7 to 11 cycles. TCRdb processed the 5' RACE reads anew with MiXCR; each CDR3 protein has one entry. The table lists about 570,000 distinct CDR3 sequences, 25% to 30% of them singletons. This entry comes from a study of blood T cells in healthy people across ages. V was clipped by 8 bases and J by 4 bases; unmatched bases: 7. CDR3 size: 13 residues. Germline CDR1 reads SGHTA; CDR2 reads FQGNSA. Study conclusions and caveats: Unsorted PBMCs ruled out conclusive naive versus antigen-experienced comparison.

The TCR comes from a woman in her sixties or seventies in good health. Sequencing input: blood. The rearrangement uses TRBV7-2 and TRBJ2-5; 7 bases map to TRBD1. CDR3 region: CASSNRGGETQYF. The DNA for the CDR3 is TGTGCCAGCTCTAACAGGGGTGGAGAGACCCAGTACTTC. Full variable domain (rest looked up from reference TRBV7-2 and TRBJ2-5): GAGVSQSPSNKVTEKGKDVELRCDPISGHTALYWYRQSLGQGLEFLIYFQGNSAPDKSGLPSDRFSAERTGGSVSTLTIQRTQQEDSAVYLCASSNRGGETQYFGPGTRLLVL.